A single sample gave rise to the 27 T cell receptor beta chains below, sequenced in a study of radiotherapy plus CTLA-4 blockade in lung cancer. TCRdb's copy holds only in-frame clones and misses some; the assay was immunoSEQ multiplex PCR. The sample holds 110,000 or so clones, about 83% seen once. The source was peripheral blood, collected from a patient treated with radiotherapy plus ipilimumab. The receptors here all came from a human donor with non-small cell lung cancer who had a partial response to radiotherapy plus ipilimumab.

The chain carries TRBV28 and TRBJ1-5; D remains unclear. The CDR3 contains 12 residues. V was shortened by 2 bases and J by 6 bases, with 5 bases between the two germline ends. In germline, CDR1 is MDHEN, CDR2 SYDVKM. The CDR3 reads CASSLGFQPQHF. CDR3 DNA sequence: TGTGCCAGCAGTTTAGGCTTTCAGCCCCAGCATTTT.

This clone appeared a single time. The chain carries TRBV7-2 and TRBJ2-1, with 11 positions matching TRBD2. After removal of 4 bases from V and 5 bases from J, the junction contained 10 bases not matched to a gene. The CDR3 is made up of 17 amino acids. Germline CDR1 is SGHTA and CDR2 is FQGNSA. CDR3 amino acids: CASSSRRGTSGNNEQFF. The CDR3 DNA sequence: TGTGCCAGCAGCTCCCGGCGTGGGACTAGCGGTAACAATGAGCAGTTCTTC.

This clone appeared a single time. This chain joins TRBV5-1 and TRBJ2-3; D gene ambiguous. Trimming cost V 0 bases and J 3 bases, with 17 bases left between them. Germline V CDR1 and CDR2: SGHRS, YFSETQ. This CDR3 spans 17 amino acids. The CDR3 region has the DNA TGCGCCAGCAGCTTGGCAGATTCAGTACAGACAACAGATACGCAGTATTTT. Its translation: CASSLADSVQTTDTQYF.

A single count supports this clone. The rearrangement joins TRBV28 to TRBJ2-1, with 10 bases that match TRBD2. This CDR3 has 15 amino acids. The ends lost 4 bases at V and 7 bases at J; junction bases unmatched: 7. Germline V gene data show CDR1 as MDHEN and CDR2 as SYDVKM. CDR3 amino acids: CASSSPSGSGNEQFF. Written as DNA, the CDR3 is TGTGCCAGCAGTTCCCCTAGCGGGAGCGGGAATGAGCAGTTCTTC. Using reference TRBV28 and TRBJ2-1 for the parts outside the CDR3, the full variable domain is DVKVTQSSRYLVKRTGEKVFLECVQDMDHENMFWYRQDPGLGLRLIYFSYDVKMKEKGDIPEGYSVSREKKERFSLILESASTNQTSMYLCASSSPSGSGNEQFFGPGTRLTVL.

The genes are TRBV27 and TRBJ1-1; D is ambiguous. V was pared by 0 bases and J by 5 bases, with 7 bases between. CDR1 and CDR2 from the germline V gene are MNHEY and SMNVEV (reference sequence). The CDR3 runs 13 residues. The CDR3 nucleotides are TGTGCCAGCAGTTTATCGGAGGGTACTGAAGCTTTCTTT. It encodes CASSLSEGTEAFF.

This clone appeared a few times. J is TRBJ1-4 and V is TRBV6-1; 8 positions agree with TRBD1. The CDR3 is 13 amino acids. Germline lookup yields CDR1 MNHNS and CDR2 SASEGT. J was trimmed by 8 bases and V by 9 bases; bases with no gene match: 8. CDR3 coding DNA: TGTGCCAGTCTTCCGGGACAGGACGAAAAACTGTTTTTT. The encoded protein is CASLPGQDEKLFF.

The J gene is TRBJ2-4, the V gene TRBV14; TRBD1 agrees at 7 bases. CDR3 size: 13 residues. Germline assignment: CDR1 SGHDN and CDR2 FVKESK. V gave up 1 base and J gave up 8 bases; unmatched junction bases: 2. In nucleotides, the CDR3 is TGTGCCAGCAGCCAAGGTACAGGGGACATTCAGTACTTC. Amino acid sequence: CASSQGTGDIQYF.

CDR3 residues: CASGHYGYTF. The CDR3 DNA reads TGTGCCAGCGGACATTATGGCTACACCTTC. The V gene is TRBV7-2, the J gene TRBJ1-2; possible D gene TRBD1, 5 bases. Trimming took off 8 bases at V and 5 bases at J, with 6 bases between the two ends. CDR1 SGHTA and CDR2 FQGNSA come from the germline V gene. CDR3 size: 10 residues.

The CDR3 sequence is CASSDISTGGGNIQYF. CDR3 nucleotide sequence: TGTGCCAGCAGTGACATCTCGACAGGGGGCGGAAACATTCAGTACTTC. V usage is TRBV6-1 and J usage is TRBJ2-4, with 10 bases that match TRBD1. The V segment lost 3 bases and the J segment 6 bases; nucleotides outside the gene matches: 8. This CDR3 is built from 16 residues. Germline V lookup: CDR1 MNHNS, CDR2 SASEGT.

The chain links TRBV2 to TRBJ2-3; tentative D call: TRBD1 (6 bases). The CDR3 runs to 13 residues. Germline CDR1 is SNHLY and CDR2 is FYNNEI. The germline V and J ends were trimmed by 4 bases and 4 bases, with 9 bases remaining between them. CDR3 residues: CASSVAGADTQYF. DNA for the CDR3: TGTGCCAGCAGTGTGGCAGGGGCAGATACGCAGTATTTT.

Of note for this clone: Germline and junction disagree at one end, which may indicate a read error. J is TRBJ2-7 and V is TRBV11-2, with D perhaps TRBD1 (5 bases). CDR1 SGHAT and CDR2 FQNNGV come from the germline V gene. This CDR3 is 14 amino acids long. CDR3 nucleotide sequence: TGTGCCAGCAGCTTAGTGACAGCTGCTACGAGCAGTACTTTC. This translates into CASSLVTAATSSTF. Drawing the rest from reference TRBV11-2 and TRBJ2-7, the complete variable domain is EAGVAQSPRYKIIEKRQSVAFWCNPISGHATLYWYQQILGQGPKLLIQFQNNGVVDDSQLPKDRFSAERLKGVDSTLKIQPAKLEDSAVYLCASSLVTAATSSTFGPGTRLTVT.

The rearrangement joins TRBV7-9 to TRBJ1-5; 7 bases fit TRBD1. There are 16 residues in the CDR3. V lost 4 bases and J lost 3; bases outside the gene matches: 9. The V gene's germline CDR1 is SEHNR and CDR2 FQNEAQ (reference sequence). CDR3 DNA sequence: TGTGCCAGCAGCTCCGCAGGGACAGACCACAATCAGCCCCAGCATTTT. Amino acids: CASSSAGTDHNQPQHF.

The gene calls are TRBV10-1 and TRBJ1-1; possible D gene TRBD1, 6 bases. V was shortened by 6 bases and J by 1 base, with 9 bases between the two germline ends. Per the germline V gene, CDR1 is WNHNN and CDR2 is SYGVQD (reference sequence). This CDR3 is built from 13 residues. As DNA, the CDR3 is TGCGCCAGCAGATGGACAGCGAACACTGAAGCTTTCTTT. As protein: CASRWTANTEAFF.

The chain links TRBV11-2 to TRBJ2-1, with 10 bases lining up with TRBD1. Germline CDR1 SGHAT, CDR2 FQNNGV. This CDR3 has 16 amino acids. J was trimmed by 8 bases and V by 1 base; bases with no gene match: 8. The CDR3 bases are TGTGCCAGCAGCTTAGGGTTGACAGGGGGCGAACATGAGCAGTTCTTC. This translates into CASSLGLTGGEHEQFF.

This clone was detected a few times. This chain connects TRBV28 to TRBJ2-3, with a possible D match to TRBD2 (6 bases). V gave up 3 bases and J gave up 3 bases, with 10 bases separating them. Germline CDR1 and CDR2: MDHEN and SYDVKM. The length of the CDR3 is 14 residues. The CDR3 DNA reads as TGTGCCAGCAGTTTTGTTGCGGGAACAGATACGCAGTATTTT. Protein product: CASSFVAGTDTQYF.

CDR3 DNA sequence: TGTGCCAGCAGTTACGGGCAGGGGGATCAGCCCCAGCATTTT. It yields the protein CASSYGQGDQPQHF. The rearrangement uses TRBV6-5 and TRBJ1-5; 7 bases line up with TRBD1. The length of the CDR3 is 14 residues. Unmatched junction bases numbered 3, after V lost 2 bases and J lost 5 bases. Germline CDR1 MNHEY, CDR2 SVGAGI.

V usage is TRBV28 and J usage is TRBJ2-7, with 7 bases that match TRBD2. Losses at the gene ends were 6 bases for V and 3 bases for J; bases not matched to a gene: 8. CDR3 length: 14 amino acids. The germline gives CDR1 MDHEN, CDR2 SYDVKM. CDR3 DNA sequence: TGTGCCAGCAGATTAAGCGGGAAAGTCTACGAGCAGTACTTC. Its protein product is CASRLSGKVYEQYF.

The chain employs TRBV5-1 and TRBJ2-1, with D unclear. Germline lookup yields CDR1 SGHRS and CDR2 YFSETQ. V lost 6 bases and J 8 bases, leaving 15 bases between the germline ends. This CDR3 is 13 amino acids long. The CDR3 nucleotides read TGCGCCAGCATCCCGCCCCTGGGCGATGAGCAGTTCTTC. Translating gives CASIPPLGDEQFF.

The chain carries TRBV28 and TRBJ2-7, with D possibly being TRBD2 (7 bases). There are 15 residues in the CDR3. Germline V gene data show CDR1 as MDHEN and CDR2 as SYDVKM. Trimming left V 2 bases short and J 3 bases short, with 14 bases between. The CDR3 nucleotides are TGTGCCAGCAGTTTAGGCGGGGGCGTAATCTACGAGCAGTACTTC. It translates to CASSLGGGVIYEQYF.

The genes are TRBV28 and TRBJ1-3; D is possibly TRBD1 (5 bases). Germline CDR1 and CDR2: MDHEN and SYDVKM. CDR3 length equals 14 residues. V shed 6 bases and J shed 2 bases, with 11 bases lying between them. The CDR3 nucleotides are TGTGCCAGCAGATCCTTAGGGGCTGGAAACACCATATATTTT. Protein product: CASRSLGAGNTIYF.

The count of this clone is one. The rearrangement links TRBV10-3 to TRBJ2-1; 8 nucleotides agree with TRBD2. J lost 0 bases, V lost 6 bases, and 4 bases had no gene match. The CDR3 extends over 15 amino acids. Germline values: CDR1 ENHRY, CDR2 SYGVKD. CDR3 nucleotides: TGTGCCATCAGACTAGCGGCAAGCTCCTACAATGAGCAGTTCTTC. This sequence encodes CAIRLAASSYNEQFF.

The chain combines TRBV28 with TRBJ1-1, with 7 bases fitting TRBD1. J was trimmed by 7 bases and V by 3 bases; bases with no gene match: 5. Germline assignment: CDR1 MDHEN and CDR2 SYDVKM. The CDR3 runs to 13 residues. For the CDR3, the DNA is TGTGCCAGCAGTTTCTCCCAGGGGGGTGAAGCTTTCTTT. Translation gives CASSFSQGGEAFF.

The chain is built from TRBV25-1 and TRBJ1-5, with D unclear. CDR1 is MGHDK, CDR2 SYGVNS, per germline. This CDR3 has 14 amino acids. The V end lost 3 bases, the J end lost 3 bases, and 9 bases lay between the germline ends. CDR3 loop: CASSEAGNNQPQHF. The CDR3 nucleotides read TGTGCCAGCAGTGAGGCGGGTAACAATCAGCCCCAGCATTTT. The full variable domain, completed using reference TRBV25-1 and TRBJ1-5, is EADIYQTPRYLVIGTGKKITLECSQTMGHDKMYWYQQDPGMELHLIHYSYGVNSTEKGDLSSESTVSRIRTEHFPLTLESARPSHTSQYLCASSEAGNNQPQHFGDGTRLSIL.

The chain uses TRBV25-1 and TRBJ1-1; D is unresolved. The CDR3 sequence is 13 residues long. Trimming took 8 bases from V and 3 from J, leaving 13 bases between them. Germline V CDR1 and CDR2: MGHDK, SYGVNS. The CDR3 spells CASLRVGDTEAFF. The CDR3 region has the DNA TGTGCCAGCTTACGGGTCGGGGACACTGAAGCTTTCTTT.

A few counts support this clone. This rearrangement joins TRBV9 to TRBJ1-2; 7 nucleotides line up with TRBD1. Germline values: CDR1 SGDLS, CDR2 YYNGEE. This CDR3 comprises 16 residues. V lost 0 bases to trimming and J lost 2 bases; unmatched junction nucleotides: 7. CDR3 sequence reads: CASSVAPRDRNYGYTF. DNA of the CDR3: TGTGCCAGCAGCGTAGCCCCCCGGGACAGAAACTATGGCTACACCTTC.

CDR3 sequence: CASSFGVVASYEQYV. The CDR3 nucleotides are TGTGCCAGCAGTTTCGGCGTGGTAGCGAGCTACGAGCAGTACGTC. This chain connects TRBV28 to TRBJ2-7; possibly TRBD2 for D (5 bases). Germline values: CDR1 MDHEN, CDR2 SYDVKM. CDR3 length: 15 amino acids. The V end lost 3 bases, the J end lost 3 bases, and 15 bases lay between the germline ends.

The chain employs TRBV5-1 and TRBJ2-1, with 7 bases lining up with TRBD2. V was clipped by 5 bases and J by 4 bases; unmatched bases: 9. The germline gives CDR1 SGHRS, CDR2 YFSETQ. This CDR3 comprises 15 residues. The CDR3 region is CASSVEAGIYNEQFF. Written as DNA, the CDR3 is TGCGCCAGCAGTGTAGAAGCGGGAATTTACAATGAGCAGTTCTTC.